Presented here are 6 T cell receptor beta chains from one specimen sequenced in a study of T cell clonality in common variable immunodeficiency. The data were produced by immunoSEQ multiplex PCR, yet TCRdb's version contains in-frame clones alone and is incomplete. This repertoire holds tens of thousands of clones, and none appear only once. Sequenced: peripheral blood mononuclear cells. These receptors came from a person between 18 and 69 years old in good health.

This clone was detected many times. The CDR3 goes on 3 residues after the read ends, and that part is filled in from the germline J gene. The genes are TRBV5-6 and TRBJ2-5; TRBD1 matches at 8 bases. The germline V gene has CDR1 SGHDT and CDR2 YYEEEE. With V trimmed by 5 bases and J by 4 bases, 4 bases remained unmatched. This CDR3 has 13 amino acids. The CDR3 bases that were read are TGTGCCAGCAGGCGGACAGGGCGAGAGACC. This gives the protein CASRRTGRET. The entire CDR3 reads CASRRTGRETQYF.

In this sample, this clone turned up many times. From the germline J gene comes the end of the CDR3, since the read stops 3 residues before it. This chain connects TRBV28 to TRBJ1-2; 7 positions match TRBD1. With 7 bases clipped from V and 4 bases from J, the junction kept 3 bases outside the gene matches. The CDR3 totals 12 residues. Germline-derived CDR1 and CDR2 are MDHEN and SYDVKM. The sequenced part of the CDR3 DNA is TGTGCCAGCACCGGGACAGTCTATGGC. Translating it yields CASTGTVYG. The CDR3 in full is CASTGTVYGYTF.

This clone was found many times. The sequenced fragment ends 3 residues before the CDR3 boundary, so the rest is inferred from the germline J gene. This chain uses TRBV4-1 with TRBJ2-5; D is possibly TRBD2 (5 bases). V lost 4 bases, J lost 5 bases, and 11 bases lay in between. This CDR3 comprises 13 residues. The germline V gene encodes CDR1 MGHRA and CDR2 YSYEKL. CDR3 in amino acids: CASSRLLSETQYF. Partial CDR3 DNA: TGCGCCAGCAGCCGACTACTTTCGGAGACC.

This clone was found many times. The CDR3 spells CAISTGTGVNEKLFF. The covered CDR3 bases are TGTGCCATCAGCACCGGGACAGGGGTGAATGAAAAA. This rearrangement joins TRBV10-3 to TRBJ1-4; 10 bases are a match to TRBD1. The read halts 3 residues ahead of the CDR3 end, with the missing end drawn from the germline J gene. V gave up 6 bases and J gave up 5 bases; unmatched junction bases: 6. The CDR3 covers 15 residues. Looked up from germline, CDR1 is ENHRY and CDR2 is SYGVKD.

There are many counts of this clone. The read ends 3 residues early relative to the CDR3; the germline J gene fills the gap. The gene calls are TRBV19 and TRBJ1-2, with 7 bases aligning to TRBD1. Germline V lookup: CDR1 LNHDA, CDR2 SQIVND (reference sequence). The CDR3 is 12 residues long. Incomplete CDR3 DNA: TGTGCCAGCGGGGACAGAATTGGGGGC. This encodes CASGDRIGG. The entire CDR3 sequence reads CASGDRIGGYTF.

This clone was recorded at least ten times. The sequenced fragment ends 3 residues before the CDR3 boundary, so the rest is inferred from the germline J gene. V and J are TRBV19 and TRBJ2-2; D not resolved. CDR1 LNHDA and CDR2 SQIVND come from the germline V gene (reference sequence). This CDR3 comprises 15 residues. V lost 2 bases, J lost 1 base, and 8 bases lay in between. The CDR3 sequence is CASSIYYRNTGELFF. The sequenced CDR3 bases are TGTGCCAGTAGTATATACTATCGGAACACCGGGGAG.